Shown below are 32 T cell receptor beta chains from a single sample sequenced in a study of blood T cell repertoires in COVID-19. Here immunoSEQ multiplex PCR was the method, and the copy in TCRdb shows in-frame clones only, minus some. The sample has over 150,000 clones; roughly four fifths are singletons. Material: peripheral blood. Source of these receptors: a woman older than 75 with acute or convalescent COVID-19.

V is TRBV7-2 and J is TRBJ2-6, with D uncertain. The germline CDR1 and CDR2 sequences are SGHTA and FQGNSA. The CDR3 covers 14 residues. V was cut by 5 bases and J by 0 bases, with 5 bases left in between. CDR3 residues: CASSPHSGANVLTF. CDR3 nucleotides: TGTGCCAGCAGCCCCCACTCTGGGGCCAACGTCCTGACTTTC.

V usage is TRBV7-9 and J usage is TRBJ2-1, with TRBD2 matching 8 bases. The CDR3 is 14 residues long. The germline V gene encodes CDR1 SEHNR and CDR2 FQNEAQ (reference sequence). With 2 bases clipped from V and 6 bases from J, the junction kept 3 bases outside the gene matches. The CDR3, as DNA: TGTGCCAGCAGCTTATTGGGGACTAGCAATGAGCAGTTCTTC. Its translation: CASSLLGTSNEQFF.

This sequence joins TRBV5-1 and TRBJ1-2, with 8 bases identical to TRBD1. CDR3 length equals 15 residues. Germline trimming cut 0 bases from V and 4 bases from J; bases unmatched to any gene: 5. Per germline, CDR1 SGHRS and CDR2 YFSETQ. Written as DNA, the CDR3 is TGCGCCAGCAGCTTGGGCTTTGGACAGGGCTATGGCTACACCTTC. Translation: CASSLGFGQGYGYTF.

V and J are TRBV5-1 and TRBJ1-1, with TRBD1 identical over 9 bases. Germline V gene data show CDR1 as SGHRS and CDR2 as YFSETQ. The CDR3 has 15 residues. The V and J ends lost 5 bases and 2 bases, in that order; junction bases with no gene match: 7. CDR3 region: CASSSGTGPNTEAFF. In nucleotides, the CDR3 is TGCGCCAGCAGTTCCGGGACAGGGCCTAACACTGAAGCTTTCTTT.

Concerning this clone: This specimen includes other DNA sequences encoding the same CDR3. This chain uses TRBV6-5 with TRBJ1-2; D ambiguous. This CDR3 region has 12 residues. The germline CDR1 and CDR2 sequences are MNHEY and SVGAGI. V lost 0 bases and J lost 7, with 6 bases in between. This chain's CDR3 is CASSYSSGGYTF. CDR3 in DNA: TGTGCCAGCAGTTACTCCTCGGGTGGCTACACCTTC.

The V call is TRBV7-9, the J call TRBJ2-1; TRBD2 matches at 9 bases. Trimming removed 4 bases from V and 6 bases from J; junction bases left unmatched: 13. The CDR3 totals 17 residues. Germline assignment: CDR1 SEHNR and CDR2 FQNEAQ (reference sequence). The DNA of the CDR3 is TGTGCCAGCAGCTCCCCGGCGGGAGGGTCGGTAGTCAATGAGCAGTTCTTC. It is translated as CASSSPAGGSVVNEQFF.

The CDR3 here is CASSPTTGNQETQYF. The CDR3 nucleotides read TGTGCCAGCTCACCAACGACAGGAAACCAAGAGACCCAGTACTTC. The chain recombines TRBV18 with TRBJ2-5, with D possibly TRBD1 on 6 matching bases. The CDR3 covers 15 residues. V lost 2 bases and J 0 bases, leaving 10 bases between the germline ends. Germline V CDR1 and CDR2: KGHSH, LQKENI.

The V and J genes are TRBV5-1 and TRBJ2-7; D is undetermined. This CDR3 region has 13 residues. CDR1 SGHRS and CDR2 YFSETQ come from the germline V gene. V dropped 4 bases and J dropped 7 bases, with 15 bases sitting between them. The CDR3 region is CASSPGPLEEQYF. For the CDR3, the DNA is TGCGCCAGCAGCCCCGGCCCCCTGGAGGAGCAGTACTTC. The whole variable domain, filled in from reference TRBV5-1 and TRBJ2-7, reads KAGVTQTPRYLIKTRGQQVTLSCSPISGHRSVSWYQQTPGQGLQFLFEYFSETQRNKGNFPGRFSGRQFSNSRSEMNVSTLELGDSALYLCASSPGPLEEQYFGPGTRLTVT.

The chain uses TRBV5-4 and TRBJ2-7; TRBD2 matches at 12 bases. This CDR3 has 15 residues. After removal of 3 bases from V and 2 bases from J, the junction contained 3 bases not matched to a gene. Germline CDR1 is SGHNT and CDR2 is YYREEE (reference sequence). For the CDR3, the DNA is TGTGCCAGCAGCTCGGGACTAGCGGGTCCCTACGAGCAGTACTTC. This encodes CASSSGLAGPYEQYF.

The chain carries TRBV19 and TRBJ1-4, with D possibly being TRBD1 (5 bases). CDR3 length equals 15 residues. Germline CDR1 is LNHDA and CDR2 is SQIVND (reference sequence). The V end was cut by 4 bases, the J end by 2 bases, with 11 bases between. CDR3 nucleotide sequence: TGTGCCAGTAGTACCGCAGGGAAGACTAATGAAAAACTGTTTTTT. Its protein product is CASSTAGKTNEKLFF.

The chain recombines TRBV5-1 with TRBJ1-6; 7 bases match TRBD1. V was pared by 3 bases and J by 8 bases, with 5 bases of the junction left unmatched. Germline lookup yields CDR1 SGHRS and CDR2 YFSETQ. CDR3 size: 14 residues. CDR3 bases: TGCGCCAGCAGCTCCCGGGACAGCGATTCACCCCTCCACTTT. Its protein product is CASSSRDSDSPLHF. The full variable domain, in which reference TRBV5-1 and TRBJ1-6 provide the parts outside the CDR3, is KAGVTQTPRYLIKTRGQQVTLSCSPISGHRSVSWYQQTPGQGLQFLFEYFSETQRNKGNFPGRFSGRQFSNSRSEMNVSTLELGDSALYLCASSSRDSDSPLHFGNGTRLTVT.

The CDR3 nucleotides are TGTGCCACCGAGGGCGGGAGCTCAGATACGCAGTATTTT. Amino acid sequence: CATEGGSSDTQYF. The genes are TRBV24-1 and TRBJ2-3; 7 positions agree with TRBD2. V gave up 9 bases and J gave up 4 bases; unmatched junction bases: 6. The CDR3 consists of 13 residues. Germline V lookup: CDR1 KGHDR, CDR2 SFDVKD.

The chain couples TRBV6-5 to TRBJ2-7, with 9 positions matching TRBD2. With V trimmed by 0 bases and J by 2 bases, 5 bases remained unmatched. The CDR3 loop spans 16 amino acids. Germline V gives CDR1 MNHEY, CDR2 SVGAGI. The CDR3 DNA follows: TGTGCCAGCAGTTACTCCACAGCGGGAGGCGCCTACGAGCAGTACTTC. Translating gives CASSYSTAGGAYEQYF.

CDR3 residues: CASSGTSGRSYNEQFF. The CDR3 coding sequence is TGTGCCAGCAGTGGGACTAGCGGGAGGTCCTACAATGAGCAGTTCTTC. The chain combines TRBV2 with TRBJ2-1; 14 bases match TRBD2. CDR3 length: 16 residues. CDR1 SNHLY and CDR2 FYNNEI come from the germline V gene. J was trimmed by 1 base and V by 4 bases; bases with no gene match: 0.

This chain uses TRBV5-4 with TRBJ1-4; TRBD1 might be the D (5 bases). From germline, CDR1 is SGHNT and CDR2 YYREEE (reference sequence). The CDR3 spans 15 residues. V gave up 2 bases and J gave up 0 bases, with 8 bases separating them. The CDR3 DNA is TGTGCCAGCAGCTTCCAGGGAACAACTAATGAAAAACTGTTTTTT. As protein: CASSFQGTTNEKLFF.

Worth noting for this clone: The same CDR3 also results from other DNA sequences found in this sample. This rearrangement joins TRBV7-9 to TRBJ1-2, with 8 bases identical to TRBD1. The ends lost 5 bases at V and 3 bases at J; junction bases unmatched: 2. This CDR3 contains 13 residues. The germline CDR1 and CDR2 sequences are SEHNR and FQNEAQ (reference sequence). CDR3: CASSLTGDYGYTF. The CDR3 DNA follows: TGTGCCAGCAGCCTGACAGGGGACTATGGCTACACCTTC.

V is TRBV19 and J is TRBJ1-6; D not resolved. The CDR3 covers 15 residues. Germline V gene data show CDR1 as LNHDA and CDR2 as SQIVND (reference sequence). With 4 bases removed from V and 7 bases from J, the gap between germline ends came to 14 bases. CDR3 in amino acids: CASSSLLGPNSPLHF. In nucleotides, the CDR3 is TGTGCCAGTAGTAGCCTGCTGGGCCCGAATTCACCCCTCCACTTT.

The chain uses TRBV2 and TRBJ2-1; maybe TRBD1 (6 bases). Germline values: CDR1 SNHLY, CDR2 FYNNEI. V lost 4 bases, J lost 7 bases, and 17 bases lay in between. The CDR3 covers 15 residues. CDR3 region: CASSARFLRGNEQFF. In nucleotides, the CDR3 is TGTGCCAGCAGTGCCAGATTCCTCAGGGGAAATGAGCAGTTCTTC. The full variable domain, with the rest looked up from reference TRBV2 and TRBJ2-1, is EPEVTQTPSHQVTQMGQEVILRCVPISNHLYFYWYRQILGQKVEFLVSFYNNEISEKSEIFDDQFSVERPDGSNFTLKIRSTKLEDSAMYFCASSARFLRGNEQFFGPGTRLTVL.

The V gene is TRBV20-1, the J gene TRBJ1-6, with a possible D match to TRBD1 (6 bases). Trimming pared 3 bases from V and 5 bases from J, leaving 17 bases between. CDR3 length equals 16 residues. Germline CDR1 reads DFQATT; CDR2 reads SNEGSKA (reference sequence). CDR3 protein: CSASLRGAGNNSPLHF. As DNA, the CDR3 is TGCAGTGCTAGTCTCAGGGGCGCGGGTAATAATTCACCCCTCCACTTT.

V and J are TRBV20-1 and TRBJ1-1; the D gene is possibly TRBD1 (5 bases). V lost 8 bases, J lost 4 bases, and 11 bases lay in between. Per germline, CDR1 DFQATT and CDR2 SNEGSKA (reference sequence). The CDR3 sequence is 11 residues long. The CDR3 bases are TGCAGTTGGGGGGGTGTCACTGAAGCTTTCTTT. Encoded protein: CSWGGVTEAFF.

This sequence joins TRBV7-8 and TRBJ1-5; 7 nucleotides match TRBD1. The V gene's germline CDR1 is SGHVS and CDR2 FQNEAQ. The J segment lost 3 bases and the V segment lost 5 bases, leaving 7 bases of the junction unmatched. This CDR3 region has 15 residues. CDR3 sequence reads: CASSKQGSNNQPQHF. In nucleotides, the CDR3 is TGTGCCAGCAGCAAACAGGGGAGTAACAATCAGCCCCAGCATTTT.

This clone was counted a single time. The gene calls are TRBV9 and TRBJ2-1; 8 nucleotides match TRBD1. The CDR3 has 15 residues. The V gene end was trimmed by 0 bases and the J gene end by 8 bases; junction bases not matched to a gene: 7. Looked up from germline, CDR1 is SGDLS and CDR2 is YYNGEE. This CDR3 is CASSVEDRVLDEQFF. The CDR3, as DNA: TGTGCCAGCAGCGTAGAGGACAGGGTGTTGGATGAGCAGTTCTTC.

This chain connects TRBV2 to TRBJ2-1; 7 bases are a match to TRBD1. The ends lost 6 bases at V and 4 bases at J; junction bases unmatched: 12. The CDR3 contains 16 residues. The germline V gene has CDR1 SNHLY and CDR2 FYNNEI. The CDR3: CASRVLRDSPYNEQFF. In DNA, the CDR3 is TGTGCCAGCAGGGTCCTCCGGGACAGTCCATACAATGAGCAGTTCTTC.

In DNA, the CDR3 is TGTGCCAGCAGCCAAGTTTCGACTAGCGGGAGCACAGATACGCAGTATTTT. Translating it yields CASSQVSTSGSTDTQYF. The rearrangement uses TRBV4-2 and TRBJ2-3; 10 bases agree with TRBD2. The CDR3 has 17 amino acids. Germline values: CDR1 LGHNA, CDR2 YNFKEQ. J lost 0 bases, V lost 1 base, and 4 bases had no gene match.

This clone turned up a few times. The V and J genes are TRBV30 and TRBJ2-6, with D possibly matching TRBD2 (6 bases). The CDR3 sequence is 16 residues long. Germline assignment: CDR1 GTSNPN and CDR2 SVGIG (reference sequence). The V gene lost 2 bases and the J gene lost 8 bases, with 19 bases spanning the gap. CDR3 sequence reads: CAWSSQAGLLSNVLTF. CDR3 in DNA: TGTGCCTGGAGTTCTCAGGCGGGGTTGCTGTCCAACGTCCTGACTTTC. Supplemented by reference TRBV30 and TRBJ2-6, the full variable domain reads SQTIHQWPATLVQPVGSPLSLECTVEGTSNPNLYWYRQAAGRGLQLLFYSVGIGQISSEVPQNLSASRPQDRQFILSSKKLLLSDSGFYLCAWSSQAGLLSNVLTFGAGSRLTVL.

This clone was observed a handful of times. The CDR3 DNA reads TGCGCCAGCAGCCAAGATCTCCAGTATGAGCAGTTCTTC. Translated: CASSQDLQYEQFF. The V call is TRBV4-1, the J call TRBJ2-1, with D unresolved. V gave up 0 bases and J gave up 8 bases, with 8 bases separating them. The CDR3 contains 13 residues. Germline lookup yields CDR1 MGHRA and CDR2 YSYEKL.

In DNA form, the CDR3 reads TGTGCCAGCAGCCTGGGACGGGGGACTTGGGGCACCGGGGAGCTGTTTTTT. Translated: CASSLGRGTWGTGELFF. V is TRBV7-2 and J is TRBJ2-2; perhaps TRBD2 as D (6 bases). The length of the CDR3 is 17 residues. CDR1 and CDR2 from the germline V gene are SGHTA and FQGNSA. V was trimmed by 5 bases and J by 4 bases, leaving 20 bases between them.

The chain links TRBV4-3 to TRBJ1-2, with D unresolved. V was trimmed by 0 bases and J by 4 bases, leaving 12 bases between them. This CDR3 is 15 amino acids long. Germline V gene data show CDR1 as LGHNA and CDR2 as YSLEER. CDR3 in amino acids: CASSQDRKYTYGYTF. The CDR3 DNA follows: TGCGCCAGCAGCCAAGACAGGAAATACACCTATGGCTACACCTTC.

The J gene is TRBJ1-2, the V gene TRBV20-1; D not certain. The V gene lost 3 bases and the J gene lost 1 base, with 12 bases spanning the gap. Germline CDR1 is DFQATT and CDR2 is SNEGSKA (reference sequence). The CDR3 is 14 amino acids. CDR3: CSASRPGDNYGYTF. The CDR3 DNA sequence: TGCAGTGCTAGTAGGCCAGGCGATAACTATGGCTACACCTTC.

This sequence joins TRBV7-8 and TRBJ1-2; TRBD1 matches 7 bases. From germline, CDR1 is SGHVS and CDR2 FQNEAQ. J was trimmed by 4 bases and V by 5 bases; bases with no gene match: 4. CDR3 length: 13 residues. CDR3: CASSPGGGYGYTF. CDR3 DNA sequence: TGTGCCAGCAGCCCAGGGGGTGGCTATGGCTACACCTTC.

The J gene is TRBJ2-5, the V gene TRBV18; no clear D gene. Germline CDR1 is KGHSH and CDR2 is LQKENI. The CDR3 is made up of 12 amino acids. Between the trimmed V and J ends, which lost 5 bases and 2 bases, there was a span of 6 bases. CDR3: CASSAIQETQYF. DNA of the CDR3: TGTGCCAGCTCAGCTATTCAAGAGACCCAGTACTTC.

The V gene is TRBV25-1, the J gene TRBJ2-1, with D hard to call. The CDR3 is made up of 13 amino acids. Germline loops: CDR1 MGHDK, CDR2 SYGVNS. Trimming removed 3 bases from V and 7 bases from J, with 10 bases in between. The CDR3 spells CASSETQQNEQFF. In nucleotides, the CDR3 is TGTGCCAGCAGTGAGACTCAGCAAAATGAGCAGTTCTTC.